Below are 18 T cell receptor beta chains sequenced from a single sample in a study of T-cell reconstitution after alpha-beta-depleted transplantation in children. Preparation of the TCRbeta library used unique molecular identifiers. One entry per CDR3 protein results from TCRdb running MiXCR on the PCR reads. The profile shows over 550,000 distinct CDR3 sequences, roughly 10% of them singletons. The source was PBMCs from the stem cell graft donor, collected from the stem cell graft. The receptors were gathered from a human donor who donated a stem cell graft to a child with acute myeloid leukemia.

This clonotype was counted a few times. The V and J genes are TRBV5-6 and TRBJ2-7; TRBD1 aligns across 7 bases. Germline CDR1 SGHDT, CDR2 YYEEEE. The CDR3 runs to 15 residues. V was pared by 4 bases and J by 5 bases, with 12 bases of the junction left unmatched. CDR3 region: CASSPTGVGLNEQYF. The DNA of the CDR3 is TGTGCCAGCAGCCCCACAGGGGTAGGGTTGAACGAGCAGTACTTC.

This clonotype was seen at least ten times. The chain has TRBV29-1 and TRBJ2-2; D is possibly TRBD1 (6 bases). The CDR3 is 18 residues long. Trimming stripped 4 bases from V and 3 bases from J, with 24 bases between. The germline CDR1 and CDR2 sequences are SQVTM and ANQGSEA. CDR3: CSVGFATPTGGDTGELFF. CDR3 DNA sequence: TGCAGCGTTGGTTTTGCGACCCCGACAGGTGGCGACACCGGGGAGCTGTTTTTT.

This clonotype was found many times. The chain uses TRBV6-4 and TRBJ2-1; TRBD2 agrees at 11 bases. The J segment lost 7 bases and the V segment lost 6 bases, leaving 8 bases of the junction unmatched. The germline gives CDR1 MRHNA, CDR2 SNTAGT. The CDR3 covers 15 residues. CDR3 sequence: CASRLAGGPGNEQFF. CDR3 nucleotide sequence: TGTGCCAGCAGATTAGCGGGAGGGCCCGGGAATGAGCAGTTCTTC.

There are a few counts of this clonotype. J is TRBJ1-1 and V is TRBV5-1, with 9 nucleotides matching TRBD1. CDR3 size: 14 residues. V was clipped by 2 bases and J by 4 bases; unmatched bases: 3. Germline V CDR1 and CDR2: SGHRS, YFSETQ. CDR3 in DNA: TGCGCCAGCAGCTTTGAGACAGGGGGCACTGAAGCTTTCTTT. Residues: CASSFETGGTEAFF.

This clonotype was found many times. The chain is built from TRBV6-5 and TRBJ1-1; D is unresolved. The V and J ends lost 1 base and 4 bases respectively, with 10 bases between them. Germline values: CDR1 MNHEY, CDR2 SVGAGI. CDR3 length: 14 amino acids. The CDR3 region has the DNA TGTGCCAGCAGTTACTTCGGGCAGTTCACTGAAGCTTTCTTT. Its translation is CASSYFGQFTEAFF.

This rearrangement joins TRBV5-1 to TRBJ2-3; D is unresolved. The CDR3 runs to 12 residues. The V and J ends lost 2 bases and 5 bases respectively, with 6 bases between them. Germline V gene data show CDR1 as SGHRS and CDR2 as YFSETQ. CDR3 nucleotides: TGCGCCAGCAGCTTTGATTTAGATACGCAGTATTTT. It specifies CASSFDLDTQYF.

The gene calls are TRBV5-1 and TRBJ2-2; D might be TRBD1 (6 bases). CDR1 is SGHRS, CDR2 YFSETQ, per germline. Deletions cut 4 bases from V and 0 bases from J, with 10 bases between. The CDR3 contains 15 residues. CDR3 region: CASSAGTPNTGELFF. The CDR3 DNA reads TGCGCCAGCAGCGCCGGGACACCGAACACCGGGGAGCTGTTTTTT.

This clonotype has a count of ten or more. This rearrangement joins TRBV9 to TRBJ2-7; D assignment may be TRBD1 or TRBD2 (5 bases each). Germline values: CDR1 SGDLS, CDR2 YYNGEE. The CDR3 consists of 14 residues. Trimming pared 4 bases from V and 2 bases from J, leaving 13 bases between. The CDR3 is CASSFRDGTYEQYF. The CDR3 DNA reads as TGTGCCAGCAGCTTCCGGGACGGTACCTACGAGCAGTACTTC.

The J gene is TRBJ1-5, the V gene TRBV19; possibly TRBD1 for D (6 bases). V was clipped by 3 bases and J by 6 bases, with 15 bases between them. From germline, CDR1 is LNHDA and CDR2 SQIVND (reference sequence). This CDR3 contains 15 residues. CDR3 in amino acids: CASSIGIEGGQPQHF. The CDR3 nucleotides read TGTGCCAGTAGTATCGGTATTGAAGGGGGTCAGCCCCAGCATTTT. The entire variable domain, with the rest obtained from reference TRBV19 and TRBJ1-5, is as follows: DGGITQSPKYLFRKEGQNVTLSCEQNLNHDAMYWYRQDPGQGLRLIYYSQIVNDFQKGDIAEGYSVSREKKESFPLTVTSAQKNPTAFYLCASSIGIEGGQPQHFGDGTRLSIL.

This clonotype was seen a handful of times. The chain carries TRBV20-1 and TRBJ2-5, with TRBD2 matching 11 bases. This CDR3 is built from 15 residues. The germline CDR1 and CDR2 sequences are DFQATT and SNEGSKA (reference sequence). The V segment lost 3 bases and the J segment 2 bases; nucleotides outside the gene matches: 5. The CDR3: CSASATSGAQETQYF. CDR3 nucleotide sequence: TGCAGTGCTAGCGCGACTAGCGGGGCACAAGAGACCCAGTACTTC.

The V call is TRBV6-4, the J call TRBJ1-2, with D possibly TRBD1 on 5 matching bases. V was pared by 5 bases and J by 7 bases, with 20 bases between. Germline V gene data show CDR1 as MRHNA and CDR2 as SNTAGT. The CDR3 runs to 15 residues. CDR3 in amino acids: CASSYAPGRDAGYTF. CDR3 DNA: TGTGCCAGCAGTTATGCCCCGGGACGGGACGCTGGCTACACCTTC.

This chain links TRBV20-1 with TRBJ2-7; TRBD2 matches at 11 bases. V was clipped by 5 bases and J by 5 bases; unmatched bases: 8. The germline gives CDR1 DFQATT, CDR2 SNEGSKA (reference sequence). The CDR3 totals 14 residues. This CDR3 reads CSAGLAGGPNEQYF. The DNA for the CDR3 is TGCAGTGCTGGCCTAGCGGGAGGCCCTAACGAGCAGTACTTC.

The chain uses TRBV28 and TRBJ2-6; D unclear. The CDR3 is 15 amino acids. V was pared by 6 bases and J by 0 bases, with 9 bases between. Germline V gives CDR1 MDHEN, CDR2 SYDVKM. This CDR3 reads CASSLPPSGANVLTF. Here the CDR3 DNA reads TGTGCCAGCAGCCTACCCCCCTCTGGGGCCAACGTCCTGACTTTC.

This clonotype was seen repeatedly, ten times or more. This CDR3 reads CASSLDLAINTDTQYF. In DNA, the CDR3 is TGTGCCAGCAGCTTAGATCTGGCGATTAACACAGATACGCAGTATTTT. The chain combines TRBV7-8 with TRBJ2-3; D is unresolved. Germline V lookup: CDR1 SGHVS, CDR2 FQNEAQ. The germline V and J ends were trimmed by 1 base and 2 bases, with 13 bases remaining between them. This CDR3 region has 16 residues.

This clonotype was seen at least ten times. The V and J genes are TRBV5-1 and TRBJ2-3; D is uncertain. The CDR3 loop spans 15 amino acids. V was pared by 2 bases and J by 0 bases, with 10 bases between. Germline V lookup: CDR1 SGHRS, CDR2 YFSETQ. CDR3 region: CASSFDGLSTDTQYF. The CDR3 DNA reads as TGCGCCAGCAGCTTTGACGGGCTCAGCACAGATACGCAGTATTTT.

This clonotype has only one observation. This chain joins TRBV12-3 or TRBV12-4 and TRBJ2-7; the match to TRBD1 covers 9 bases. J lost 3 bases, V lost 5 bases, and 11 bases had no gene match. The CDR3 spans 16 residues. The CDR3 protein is CASSRRVGTGFYEQYF. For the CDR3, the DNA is TGTGCCAGCAGTCGGAGGGTGGGGACAGGGTTCTACGAGCAGTACTTC.

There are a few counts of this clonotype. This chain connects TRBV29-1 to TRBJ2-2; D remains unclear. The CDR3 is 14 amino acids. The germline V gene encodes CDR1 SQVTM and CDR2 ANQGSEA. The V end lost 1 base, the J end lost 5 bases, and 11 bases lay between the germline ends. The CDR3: CSVEARVATGELFF. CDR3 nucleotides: TGCAGCGTTGAAGCCCGGGTCGCGACCGGGGAGCTGTTTTTT.

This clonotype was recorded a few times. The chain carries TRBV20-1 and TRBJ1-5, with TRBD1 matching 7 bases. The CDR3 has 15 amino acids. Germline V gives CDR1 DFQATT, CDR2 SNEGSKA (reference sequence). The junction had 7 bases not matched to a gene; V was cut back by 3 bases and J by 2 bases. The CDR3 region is CSASHSGGGNQPQHF. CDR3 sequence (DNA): TGCAGTGCTAGCCATTCAGGGGGGGGCAATCAGCCCCAGCATTTT.